Presented here are 13 T cell receptor beta chains from one specimen sequenced in a study of cytomegalovirus exposure and HLA in healthy donors. The PCR was carried out with 60 Vbeta primers and 13 Jbeta primers. The data were produced by immunoSEQ multiplex PCR, yet TCRdb's version contains in-frame clones alone and is incomplete. Of some 110,000 clones listed, more than 80% were seen once; the top ten hold 5% to 6.5%. What was sequenced was PBMCs. The receptors here all came from a man aged 18 to 30 in good health and CMV-seronegative.

The chain uses TRBV10-3 and TRBJ1-5, with 10 bases matching TRBD1. The CDR3 has 15 residues. The germline CDR1 and CDR2 sequences are ENHRY and SYGVKD. V lost 11 bases and J lost 5; bases outside the gene matches: 12. CDR3 DNA: TGTGCCTCCGGACCGGGACAGGGGCCCGATCAGCCCCAGCATTTT. It yields the protein CASGPGQGPDQPQHF.

This chain links TRBV5-4 with TRBJ1-3, with a tentative D call TRBD1 (5 bases). Deletions cut 2 bases from V and 2 bases from J, with 11 bases between. The CDR3 runs 15 residues. CDR1 is SGHNT and CDR2 is YYREEE in the germline V gene (reference sequence). CDR3 residues: CASSFQGGAGNTIYF. CDR3 sequence (DNA): TGTGCCAGCAGCTTTCAGGGAGGAGCTGGAAACACCATATATTTT.

V gene TRBV5-1 combines with J gene TRBJ1-2, with a tentative D call TRBD1 (5 bases). Germline-derived CDR1 and CDR2 are SGHRS and YFSETQ. The ends were cut back, 0 bases at V and 4 bases at J, with 10 bases in the middle. This CDR3 has 14 residues. The CDR3 DNA reads TGCGCCAGCAGCTTGGCCGGGGGGGTCTATGGCTACACCTTC. It is translated as CASSLAGGVYGYTF.

This clone occurred a few times. The genes are TRBV30 and TRBJ1-1; D is undetermined. V shed 3 bases and J shed 0 bases, with 11 bases lying between them. Per germline, CDR1 GTSNPN and CDR2 SVGIG (reference sequence). The CDR3 totals 14 residues. The CDR3 bases are TGTGCCTGGAGCCCCGCGACACTGAACACTGAAGCTTTCTTT. Protein: CAWSPATLNTEAFF.

This clone was counted only a few times. This rearrangement joins TRBV6-1 to TRBJ1-5; the D gene is possibly TRBD1 (5 bases). The CDR3 length is 15 residues. The germline V and J ends were trimmed by 7 bases and 3 bases, with 16 bases remaining between them. The germline CDR1 and CDR2 sequences are MNHNS and SASEGT. The CDR3 spells CASKGDRGYNQPQHF. The CDR3 bases are TGTGCCAGCAAAGGTGATCGGGGGTACAATCAGCCCCAGCATTTT.

The chain joins TRBV7-9 to TRBJ1-1; D is unresolved. Per the germline V gene, CDR1 is SEHNR and CDR2 is FQNEAQ (reference sequence). V dropped 5 bases and J dropped 6 bases, with 10 bases sitting between them. The CDR3 extends over 12 amino acids. CDR3 residues: CASSLSEPEAFF. The CDR3 DNA is TGTGCCAGCAGCCTTTCGGAGCCTGAAGCTTTCTTT.

This clone has just a few counts. V gene TRBV2 combines with J gene TRBJ2-1, with TRBD2 matching 8 bases. The length of the CDR3 is 15 residues. The trim removed 2 bases at V and 5 bases at J, leaving 5 bases unmatched. Per germline, CDR1 SNHLY and CDR2 FYNNEI. The chain's CDR3 is CASSERLARNNEQFF. DNA for the CDR3: TGTGCCAGCAGTGAACGACTAGCGCGAAACAATGAGCAGTTCTTC.

DNA for the CDR3: TGTGCCAGCAGTGATATCTCGGGAAAACAAGCTTTCTTT. Protein sequence: CASSDISGKQAFF. The chain recombines TRBV6-1 with TRBJ1-1; D gene ambiguous. Per the germline V gene, CDR1 is MNHNS and CDR2 is SASEGT. The V and J ends lost 3 bases and 9 bases respectively, with 14 bases between them. The CDR3 has 13 residues.

The V call is TRBV2, the J call TRBJ1-1, with TRBD1 identical over 9 bases. The J segment lost 6 bases and the V segment lost 3 bases, leaving 11 bases of the junction unmatched. This CDR3 comprises 16 residues. Germline CDR1 SNHLY, CDR2 FYNNEI. The DNA of the CDR3 is TGTGCCAGCAGTGATCCGGGGGACAGGGTAAGCCCTGAAGCTTTCTTT. It encodes CASSDPGDRVSPEAFF. The full variable domain, completed using reference TRBV2 and TRBJ1-1, is EPEVTQTPSHQVTQMGQEVILRCVPISNHLYFYWYRQILGQKVEFLVSFYNNEISEKSEIFDDQFSVERPDGSNFTLKIRSTKLEDSAMYFCASSDPGDRVSPEAFFGQGTRLTVV.

V usage is TRBV18 and J usage is TRBJ1-1, with no clear D. The CDR3 spans 14 residues. Trimming took off 1 base at V and 2 bases at J, with 8 bases between the two ends. Germline V lookup: CDR1 KGHSH, CDR2 LQKENI. Here the CDR3 DNA reads TGTGCCAGCTCACCACGAGCGGCAAACACTGAAGCTTTCTTT. This translates into CASSPRAANTEAFF. Complete variable domain (other parts from reference TRBV18 and TRBJ1-1): NAGVMQNPRHLVRRRGQEARLRCSPMKGHSHVYWYRQLPEEGLKFMVYLQKENIIDESGMPKERFSAEFPKEGPSILRIQQVVRGDSAAYFCASSPRAANTEAFFGQGTRLTVV.

The table lists this clone with a count of one. CDR3 bases: TGTGCCTGGACCCCACTAGCTAACAATGAGCAGTTCTTC. Protein: CAWTPLANNEQFF. The chain couples TRBV30 to TRBJ2-1, with D maybe TRBD2 (6 bases). V lost 4 bases and J lost 5, with 12 bases in between. Per the germline V gene, CDR1 is GTSNPN and CDR2 is SVGIG (reference sequence). This CDR3 has 13 amino acids. The full variable domain, with the rest looked up from reference TRBV30 and TRBJ2-1, is SQTIHQWPATLVQPVGSPLSLECTVEGTSNPNLYWYRQAAGRGLQLLFYSVGIGQISSEVPQNLSASRPQDRQFILSSKKLLLSDSGFYLCAWTPLANNEQFFGPGTRLTVL.

The gene calls are TRBV7-2 and TRBJ2-2; 8 bases fit TRBD1. Germline V lookup: CDR1 SGHTA, CDR2 FQGNSA. J gave up 7 bases and V 2 bases, and 3 bases lay outside the gene matches. This CDR3 has 14 amino acids. The CDR3 sequence is CASSLPGGHGELFF. The CDR3 coding sequence is TGTGCCAGCAGCTTACCAGGGGGCCACGGGGAGCTGTTTTTT. Filled out from reference TRBV7-2 and TRBJ2-2, the complete variable domain reads GAGVSQSPSNKVTEKGKDVELRCDPISGHTALYWYRQSLGQGLEFLIYFQGNSAPDKSGLPSDRFSAERTGGSVSTLTIQRTQQEDSAVYLCASSLPGGHGELFFGEGSRLTVL.

The J gene is TRBJ2-7, the V gene TRBV7-2, with 9 bases lining up with TRBD1. After removal of 1 base from V and 0 bases from J, the junction contained 4 bases not matched to a gene. CDR1 and CDR2 from the germline V gene are SGHTA and FQGNSA. The CDR3 is 16 amino acids. DNA for the CDR3: TGTGCCAGCAGCTTAGTTGGACAGGGGAGCTCCTACGAGCAGTACTTC. It translates to CASSLVGQGSSYEQYF.